One sample yielded the 22 T cell receptor beta chains listed below, sequenced in a study of T cell responses to AZD1222 COVID-19 vaccine. Here immunoSEQ multiplex PCR was the method, and the copy in TCRdb shows in-frame clones only, minus some. The sample includes 95,000 to 130,000 clones, 80% to 90% of them seen just once. Sample: peripheral blood, taken on day 0 of MenACWY control vaccination. Source of these receptors: an adult in good health.

CDR3 residues: CASRLDVGSYNEQFF. CDR3 DNA: TGTGCCAGCAGGTTGGACGTAGGCTCCTACAATGAGCAGTTCTTC. V gene TRBV7-2 combines with J gene TRBJ2-1; no reliable D call. Trimming shortened V by 6 bases and J by 0 bases, and 12 bases separated the two germline ends. The germline gives CDR1 SGHTA, CDR2 FQGNSA. CDR3 length: 15 amino acids.

The V call is TRBV14, the J call TRBJ2-3, with D maybe TRBD1 (6 bases). Trimming shortened V by 2 bases and J by 4 bases, and 10 bases separated the two germline ends. CDR3 length: 14 amino acids. Germline V gives CDR1 SGHDN, CDR2 FVKESK. This CDR3 is CASSQIRGADTQYF. The CDR3 DNA is TGTGCCAGCAGCCAAATCAGGGGAGCAGATACGCAGTATTTT.

The chain has TRBV7-2 and TRBJ1-3, with no clear D. The CDR3 length is 15 residues. Deletions cut 4 bases from V and 3 bases from J, with 13 bases between. Germline V gene data show CDR1 as SGHTA and CDR2 as FQGNSA. CDR3 in amino acids: CASSSDTTSGNTIYF. In DNA form, the CDR3 reads TGTGCCAGCAGCTCCGACACTACGAGTGGAAACACCATATATTTT.

V and J are TRBV4-3 and TRBJ1-1; a possible D gene is TRBD1 (5 bases). V was shortened by 6 bases and J by 2 bases, with 10 bases between the two germline ends. CDR3 length: 13 amino acids. Germline V gene data show CDR1 as LGHNA and CDR2 as YSLEER. The CDR3 nucleotides are TGCGCCAGCAGTCCAGACAGTAACACTGAAGCTTTCTTT. Encoded protein: CASSPDSNTEAFF.

The chain links TRBV29-1 to TRBJ1-2; TRBD1 matches at 9 bases. CDR3 length: 11 residues. J was trimmed by 10 bases and V by 7 bases; bases with no gene match: 7. The germline CDR1 and CDR2 sequences are SQVTM and ANQGSEA. In DNA form, the CDR3 reads TGCAGCGGGGACAGGGTAAATGACTACACCTTC. It translates to CSGDRVNDYTF.

The chain carries TRBV7-2 and TRBJ1-5; possibly TRBD1 for D (6 bases). Trimming stripped 6 bases from V and 3 bases from J, with 21 bases between. This CDR3 has 17 residues. CDR1 is SGHTA and CDR2 is FQGNSA in the germline V gene. Written as DNA, the CDR3 is TGTGCCAGCAGTCGGGTTGGGGGCGGGTTTATCAATCAGCCCCAGCATTTT. The encoded protein is CASSRVGGGFINQPQHF.

V is TRBV6-7 and J is TRBJ2-5, with 9 positions matching TRBD1. TRBV6-7 is sorted into the ORF group, with uncertain function. V dropped 5 bases and J dropped 5; count of bases not matched to a gene: 12. This CDR3 has 16 residues. The CDR3 DNA reads TGTGCCAGCAGTAAGACCGGGACAGGGAATGTGGAGACCCAGTACTTC. Protein product: CASSKTGTGNVETQYF.

V is TRBV29-1 and J is TRBJ2-3, with a weak D call TRBD1 (6 bases). Trimming took off 0 bases at V and 1 base at J, with 8 bases between the two ends. Per the germline V gene, CDR1 is SQVTM and CDR2 is ANQGSEA. The CDR3 is made up of 14 amino acids. The CDR3 bases are TGCAGCGTTGAAGAGGGGGCTGGCACAGATACGCAGTATTTT. Residues: CSVEEGAGTDTQYF.

The J gene is TRBJ1-5, the V gene TRBV28; D is unclear. Trimming shortened V by 6 bases and J by 3 bases, and 18 bases separated the two germline ends. This CDR3 has 16 residues. Germline CDR1 MDHEN, CDR2 SYDVKM. The CDR3 region has the DNA TGTGCCAGCAGATCGTTCGGGTCGCGGGTCAATCAGCCCCAGCATTTT. This gives the protein CASRSFGSRVNQPQHF.

This clone occurred once. The CDR3 nucleotides are TGCGCCAGCAGCTTGGCCGACAGAAACTTCAGCCCCATGTACTTC. Amino acids: CASSLADRNFSPMYF. V is TRBV5-1 and J is TRBJ2-5; possible D gene TRBD1, 5 bases. The CDR3 loop spans 15 amino acids. The V end lost 0 bases, the J end lost 13 bases, and 22 bases lay between the germline ends. Germline V gene data show CDR1 as SGHRS and CDR2 as YFSETQ.

This clone was seen once. The chain has TRBV5-1 and TRBJ1-2; D gene unclear. The V gene lost 1 base and the J gene lost 2 bases, with 9 bases spanning the gap. Germline CDR1 reads SGHRS; CDR2 reads YFSETQ. The CDR3 sequence is 14 residues long. The CDR3 here is CASSLSQNNYGYTF. The CDR3 DNA is TGCGCCAGCAGCTTGTCTCAGAACAACTATGGCTACACCTTC. The variable domain in full, with the rest retrieved from reference TRBV5-1 and TRBJ1-2, is KAGVTQTPRYLIKTRGQQVTLSCSPISGHRSVSWYQQTPGQGLQFLFEYFSETQRNKGNFPGRFSGRQFSNSRSEMNVSTLELGDSALYLCASSLSQNNYGYTFGSGTRLTVV.

A single count supports this clone. The V call is TRBV19, the J call TRBJ1-1; 7 bases are shared with TRBD1. Trimming cost V 5 bases and J 6 bases; bases outside gene matches: 9. Germline V lookup: CDR1 LNHDA, CDR2 SQIVND (reference sequence). CDR3 size: 14 residues. Here the CDR3 DNA reads TGTGCCAGTAGTCTTACAGGGGTCGATGCTGAAGCTTTCTTT. Protein product: CASSLTGVDAEAFF.

This chain uses TRBV7-9 with TRBJ1-1; no clear D. The CDR3 runs to 13 residues. V was cut by 5 bases and J by 2 bases, with 9 bases left in between. Germline V lookup: CDR1 SEHNR, CDR2 FQNEAQ (reference sequence). CDR3 amino acids: CASSVQINTEAFF. For the CDR3, the DNA is TGTGCCAGCAGCGTACAGATTAACACTGAAGCTTTCTTT. Together with reference TRBV7-9 and TRBJ1-1, the CDR3 gives the full variable domain: DTGVSQNPRHKITKRGQNVTFRCDPISEHNRLYWYRQTLGQGPEFLTYFQNEAQLEKSRLLSDRFSAERPKGSFSTLEIQRTEQGDSAMYLCASSVQINTEAFFGQGTRLTVV.

This chain joins TRBV5-4 and TRBJ1-2, with D possibly TRBD1 on 5 matching bases. CDR1 and CDR2 from the germline V gene are SGHNT and YYREEE (reference sequence). V was trimmed by 0 bases and J by 5 bases, leaving 14 bases between them. The CDR3 runs 15 residues. The CDR3 nucleotides read TGTGCCAGCAGCTTGGAGGCAGGGAGGTCTTATGGCTACACCTTC. Its translation is CASSLEAGRSYGYTF.

This clone came up a few times. The chain uses TRBV5-6 and TRBJ1-2; TRBD1 agrees at 7 bases. V lost 4 bases, J lost 4 bases, and 7 bases stayed unmatched. CDR1 and CDR2 from the germline V gene are SGHDT and YYEEEE. This CDR3 is 14 amino acids long. CDR3 bases: TGTGCCAGCAGCCGGGACAGCTATTTCTATGGCTACACCTTC. This codes for CASSRDSYFYGYTF.

Only one count was recorded for this clone. The rearrangement uses TRBV6-5 and TRBJ2-2, with TRBD2 matching over 7 bases. CDR1 is MNHEY and CDR2 is SVGAGI in the germline V gene. J lost 6 bases, V lost 6 bases, and 4 bases had no gene match. The CDR3 extends over 13 amino acids. CDR3 residues: CASSRSGPGELFF. DNA for the CDR3: TGTGCCAGCAGCCGTAGCGGGCCCGGGGAGCTGTTTTTT.

The chain uses TRBV27 and TRBJ2-7; tentative D call: TRBD2 (6 bases). The germline V gene has CDR1 MNHEY and CDR2 SMNVEV (reference sequence). The germline V and J ends were trimmed by 4 bases and 2 bases, with 12 bases remaining between them. This CDR3 spans 14 amino acids. In DNA, the CDR3 is TGTGCCAGCAGTTGGGGACTGGGCACCTACGAGCAGTACTTC. This encodes CASSWGLGTYEQYF.

The chain is built from TRBV5-8 and TRBJ1-2; D remains unclear. The ends were cut back, 1 base at V and 5 bases at J, with 15 bases in the middle. The CDR3 extends over 15 amino acids. CDR1 SGHTS and CDR2 YDEGEE come from the germline V gene. This CDR3 is CASSLPGSGWYGYTF. The CDR3 DNA sequence: TGTGCCAGCAGCTTGCCTGGTTCGGGGTGGTATGGCTACACCTTC.

Only a few counts were recorded for this clone. The V call is TRBV6-5, the J call TRBJ2-3; tentative D call: TRBD1 (5 bases). Germline V gene sequence: CDR1 MNHEY, CDR2 SVGAGI. V was cut by 10 bases and J by 6 bases, with 20 bases left in between. The CDR3 has 14 residues. CDR3 residues: CATRTDRPHDTQYF. The CDR3 nucleotides are TGTGCCACCCGTACCGACAGACCACACGATACGCAGTATTTT.

The CDR3 is CASSLLDGTSGGNTQYF. The CDR3 region has the DNA TGTGCCAGCAGCTTACTGGACGGGACTAGCGGGGGGAATACGCAGTATTTT. The chain carries TRBV7-8 and TRBJ2-3, with 15 positions matching TRBD2. The CDR3 is 17 amino acids. Germline V gives CDR1 SGHVS, CDR2 FQNEAQ. V dropped 2 bases and J dropped 7; count of bases not matched to a gene: 7.

The chain links TRBV27 to TRBJ2-3, with 7 bases aligning to TRBD1. Germline CDR1 is MNHEY and CDR2 is SMNVEV (reference sequence). J gave up 1 base and V 2 bases, and 3 bases lay outside the gene matches. The CDR3 is 15 residues long. CDR3 DNA sequence: TGTGCCAGCAGTTTACTTGGACAGGGCACAGATACGCAGTATTTT. This encodes CASSLLGQGTDTQYF.

This chain joins TRBV7-8 and TRBJ2-5; 8 nucleotides agree with TRBD2. The J segment lost 2 bases and the V segment lost 4 bases, leaving 9 bases of the junction unmatched. Per germline, CDR1 SGHVS and CDR2 FQNEAQ. This CDR3 has 16 amino acids. As DNA, the CDR3 is TGTGCCAGCAGCTCCTACGTCGGGGGGGCTCAAGAGACCCAGTACTTC. Amino acids: CASSSYVGGAQETQYF.